Listed here are 10 T cell receptor beta chains from one sample, sequenced in a study of cytomegalovirus exposure and HLA in healthy donors. Amplification used 60 Vbeta primers and 13 Jbeta primers. Here immunoSEQ multiplex PCR was the method, and the copy in TCRdb shows in-frame clones only, minus some. The repertoire holds more than 150,000 clones, with 75% to 85% as singletons. Material: PBMCs. Receptors originate from a girl between 10 and 17 years old in good health and CMV-seropositive.

The chain links TRBV5-8 to TRBJ2-3; D might be TRBD2 (6 bases). Germline V gene data show CDR1 as SGHTS and CDR2 as YDEGEE. V lost 6 bases and J 4 bases, leaving 27 bases between the germline ends. The CDR3 consists of 18 residues. The CDR3 here is CASTLLILPGEGSDTQYF. CDR3 nucleotides: TGTGCCAGCACCCTACTTATCCTTCCGGGGGAAGGGTCAGATACGCAGTATTTT.

The chain uses TRBV7-8 and TRBJ1-1; D may be TRBD1 (5 bases). There are 15 residues in the CDR3. V lost 1 base and J 5 bases, leaving 14 bases between the germline ends. The V gene's germline CDR1 is SGHVS and CDR2 FQNEAQ. This chain's CDR3 is CASSLELARQTEAFF. The CDR3 nucleotides read TGTGCCAGCAGCTTAGAATTAGCTAGACAGACTGAAGCTTTCTTT.

This clone appeared a few times. The genes are TRBV14 and TRBJ2-4; 8 positions match TRBD1. V shed 0 bases, J shed 7 bases, and the junction held 2 bases outside the gene matches. The germline V gene encodes CDR1 SGHDN and CDR2 FVKESK. CDR3 length equals 14 residues. This CDR3 reads CASSQETGANIQYF. The CDR3, as DNA: TGTGCCAGCAGCCAAGAGACAGGGGCCAACATTCAGTACTTC.

This clone showed up just once. The rearrangement joins TRBV5-1 to TRBJ2-3, with 8 bases aligning to TRBD2. The germline V gene encodes CDR1 SGHRS and CDR2 YFSETQ. The V gene end was trimmed by 1 base and the J gene end by 0 bases; junction bases not matched to a gene: 10. This CDR3 has 18 residues. Here the CDR3 reads CASSLWTSQGISTDTQYF. The CDR3 coding sequence is TGCGCCAGCAGCTTGTGGACTAGCCAGGGGATTAGCACAGATACGCAGTATTTT. The full variable domain, its missing parts supplied by reference TRBV5-1 and TRBJ2-3, is KAGVTQTPRYLIKTRGQQVTLSCSPISGHRSVSWYQQTPGQGLQFLFEYFSETQRNKGNFPGRFSGRQFSNSRSEMNVSTLELGDSALYLCASSLWTSQGISTDTQYFGPGTRLTVL.

The rearrangement uses TRBV7-9 and TRBJ1-2, with 7 bases aligning to TRBD1. CDR3 size: 17 residues. Trimming cost V 3 bases and J 0 bases; bases outside gene matches: 10. From germline, CDR1 is SEHNR and CDR2 FQNEAQ (reference sequence). CDR3: CASSFPGDRTSNYGYTF. CDR3 bases: TGTGCCAGCAGCTTTCCCGGGGACAGAACTTCTAACTATGGCTACACCTTC.

This clone was observed a single time. The J gene is TRBJ2-1, the V gene TRBV10-3; 7 nucleotides line up with TRBD1. Germline V gene lookup returns CDR1 ENHRY and CDR2 SYGVKD. The CDR3 spans 13 residues. The V gene end was trimmed by 6 bases and the J gene end by 2 bases; junction bases not matched to a gene: 1. The CDR3 is CAISGTAYNEQFF. The DNA for the CDR3 is TGTGCCATCAGCGGGACAGCCTACAATGAGCAGTTCTTC.

The chain uses TRBV7-9 and TRBJ2-1; 8 bases agree with TRBD2. V trimming: 5 bases; J trimming: 2 bases; junction bases outside the gene matches: 8. This CDR3 is built from 16 residues. Germline assignment: CDR1 SEHNR and CDR2 FQNEAQ (reference sequence). As DNA, the CDR3 is TGTGCCAGCAGCCCGGGGGGGAGGCAGCCCTACAATGAGCAGTTCTTC. This codes for CASSPGGRQPYNEQFF.

This chain joins TRBV7-7 and TRBJ2-6; D possibly corresponds to TRBD1 (6 bases). The V end was cut by 5 bases, the J end by 0 bases, with 11 bases between. The V gene's germline CDR1 is SSHAT and CDR2 FNYEAQ (reference sequence). CDR3 length: 16 amino acids. As DNA, the CDR3 is TGTGCCAGCAGCCCGGGACACAACTCTGGGGCCAACGTCCTGACTTTC. As protein: CASSPGHNSGANVLTF. Complete variable domain (other parts from reference TRBV7-7 and TRBJ2-6): GAGVSQSPRYKVTKRGQDVTLRCDPISSHATLYWYQQALGQGPEFLTYFNYEAQPDKSGLPSDRFSAERPEGSISTLTIQRTEQRDSAMYRCASSPGHNSGANVLTFGAGSRLTVL.

The CDR3: CASSLVIGGGALDTQYF. The CDR3 nucleotides read TGTGCCAGCAGCTTAGTGATTGGCGGGGGGGCCCTAGATACGCAGTATTTT. The V gene is TRBV7-2, the J gene TRBJ2-3; TRBD2 agrees at 9 bases. Germline V gene lookup returns CDR1 SGHTA and CDR2 FQGNSA. J gave up 5 bases and V 1 base, and 10 bases lay outside the gene matches. The CDR3 sequence is 17 residues long.

The rearrangement links TRBV28 to TRBJ2-7; no clear D. CDR1 is MDHEN and CDR2 is SYDVKM in the germline V gene. The CDR3 is 15 amino acids. The V end was cut by 5 bases, the J end by 2 bases, with 16 bases between. CDR3 DNA sequence: TGTGCCAGCAGTCCGAATTCTGATTCTACCTACGAGCAGTACTTC. It encodes CASSPNSDSTYEQYF.